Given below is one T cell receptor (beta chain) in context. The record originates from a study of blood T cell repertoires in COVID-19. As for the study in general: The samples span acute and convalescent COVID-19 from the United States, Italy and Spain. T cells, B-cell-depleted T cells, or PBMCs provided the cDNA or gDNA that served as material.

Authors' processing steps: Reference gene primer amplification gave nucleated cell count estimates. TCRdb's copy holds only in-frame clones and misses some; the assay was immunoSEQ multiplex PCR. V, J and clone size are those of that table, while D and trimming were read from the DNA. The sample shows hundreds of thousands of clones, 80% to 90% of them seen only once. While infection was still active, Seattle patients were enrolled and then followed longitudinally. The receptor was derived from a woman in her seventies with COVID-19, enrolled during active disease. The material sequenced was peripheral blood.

DNA of the CDR3: TGCAGCGTCGTTGACAGGGGTGAAGCTTTCTTT. Translated, it gives CSVVDRGEAFF. The rearrangement links TRBV29-1 to TRBJ1-1; 8 bases agree with TRBD1. This CDR3 has 11 amino acids. Germline V gives CDR1 SQVTM, CDR2 ANQGSEA. Trimming at V came to 6 bases and at J to 7 bases, leaving 4 bases not matched to a gene.